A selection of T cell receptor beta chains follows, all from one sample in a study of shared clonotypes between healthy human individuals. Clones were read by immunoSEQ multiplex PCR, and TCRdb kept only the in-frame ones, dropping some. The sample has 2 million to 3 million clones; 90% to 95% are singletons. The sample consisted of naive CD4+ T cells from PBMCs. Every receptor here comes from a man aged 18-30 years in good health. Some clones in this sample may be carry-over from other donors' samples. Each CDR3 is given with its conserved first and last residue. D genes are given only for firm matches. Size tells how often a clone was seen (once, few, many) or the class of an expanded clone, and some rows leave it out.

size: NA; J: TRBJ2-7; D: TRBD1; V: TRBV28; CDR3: CASRIRLSRDRGGRQYF; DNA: TGTGCCAGCAGGATCCGTCTCAGCCGGGACAGGGGCGGTCGGCAGTACTTC
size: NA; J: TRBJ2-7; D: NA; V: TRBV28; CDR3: CASSLYKGFSGTKSSYEQYF; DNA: TGTGCCAGCAGTTTATATAAGGGGTTTTCGGGCACTAAGAGCTCCTACGAGCAGTACTTC
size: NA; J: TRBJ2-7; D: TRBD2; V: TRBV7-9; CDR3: CASSLAGAYEQYF; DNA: TGTGCCAGCAGCCTAGCGGGGGCCTACGAGCAGTACTTC
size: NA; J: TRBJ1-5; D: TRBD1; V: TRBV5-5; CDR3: CASSLRTGSNQPQHF; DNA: TGTGCCAGCAGCCTGAGGACAGGCAGCAATCAGCCCCAGCATTTT
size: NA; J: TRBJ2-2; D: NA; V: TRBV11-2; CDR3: CASSLDRSRSRTGELFF; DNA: TGTGCCAGCAGCCTCGACCGGTCCCGATCCAGAACCGGGGAGCTGTTTTTT
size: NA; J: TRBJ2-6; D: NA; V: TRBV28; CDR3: CASSAPGGGANVLTF; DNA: TGTGCCAGCAGTGCGCCAGGAGGTGGGGCCAACGTCCTGACTTTC
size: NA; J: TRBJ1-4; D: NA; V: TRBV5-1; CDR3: CASSPGVGLGEKLFF; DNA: TGCGCCAGCAGCCCTGGGGTGGGGCTTGGGGAAAAACTGTTTTTT
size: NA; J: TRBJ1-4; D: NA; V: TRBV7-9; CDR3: CASSLGLRQDFNEKLFF; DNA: TGTGCCAGCAGCTTGGGCCTCCGACAGGACTTCAATGAAAAACTGTTTTTT
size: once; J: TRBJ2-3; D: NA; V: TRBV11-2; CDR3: CASSSYRERGSTDTQYF; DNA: TGTGCCAGCAGCTCCTACCGGGAGCGCGGGAGCACAGATACGCAGTATTTT
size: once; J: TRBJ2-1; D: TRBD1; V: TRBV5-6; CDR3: CASSPPGGGSYNEQFF; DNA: TGTGCCAGCAGCCCTCCAGGGGGCGGGTCCTACAATGAGCAGTTCTTC
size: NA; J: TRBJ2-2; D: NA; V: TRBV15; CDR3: CATSRGQGGTGELFF; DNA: TGTGCCACCAGCAGAGGACAGGGAGGAACCGGGGAGCTGTTTTTT
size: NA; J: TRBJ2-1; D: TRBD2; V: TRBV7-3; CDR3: CASSLTQTSPNEQFF; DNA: TGTGCCAGCAGCTTAACCCAGACTAGCCCCAATGAGCAGTTCTTC
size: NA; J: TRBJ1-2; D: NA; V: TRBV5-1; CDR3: CASSLASRGYYYGYTF; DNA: TGCGCCAGCAGCTTGGCCTCGCGGGGGTACTACTATGGCTACACCTTC
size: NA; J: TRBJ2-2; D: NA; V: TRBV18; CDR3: CASSRAYTQVDTGELFF; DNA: TGTGCCAGCTCACGGGCTTATACGCAGGTCGACACCGGGGAGCTGTTTTTT
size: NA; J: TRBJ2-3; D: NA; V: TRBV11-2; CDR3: CASSLAPNTDTQYF; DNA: TGTGCCAGCAGCTTAGCCCCTAACACAGATACGCAGTATTTT
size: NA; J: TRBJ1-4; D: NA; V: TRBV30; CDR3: CAWSVIPLEKLFF; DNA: TGTGCCTGGAGTGTAATCCCCCTTGAAAAACTGTTTTTT
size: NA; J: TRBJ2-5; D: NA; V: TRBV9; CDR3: CASSVRGAGQETQYF; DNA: TGTGCCAGCAGCGTAAGGGGGGCAGGCCAAGAGACCCAGTACTTC
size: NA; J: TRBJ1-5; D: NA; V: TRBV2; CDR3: CASSSQGSNQPQHF; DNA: TGTGCCAGCAGCTCACAGGGTAGCAATCAGCCCCAGCATTTT
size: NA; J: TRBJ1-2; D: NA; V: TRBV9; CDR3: CASSGRGAGDPLDYGYTF; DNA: TGTGCCAGCAGCGGCCGTGGAGCAGGGGATCCCTTAGACTATGGCTACACCTTC
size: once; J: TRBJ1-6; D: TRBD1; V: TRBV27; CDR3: CASSFGDRGSPLHF; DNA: TGTGCCAGCAGTTTTGGGGACAGGGGTTCACCCCTCCACTTT
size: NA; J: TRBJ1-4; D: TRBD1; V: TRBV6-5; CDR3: CASSGGTGNEKLFF; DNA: TGTGCCAGCAGCGGCGGGACAGGGAATGAAAAACTGTTTTTT
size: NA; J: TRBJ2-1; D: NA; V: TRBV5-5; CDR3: CASSLNGNSYNEQFF; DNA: TGTGCCAGCAGCTTGAACGGCAACTCCTACAATGAGCAGTTCTTC
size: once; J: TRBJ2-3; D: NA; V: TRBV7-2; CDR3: CASSVRDYLDTQYF; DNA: TGTGCCAGCAGCGTCCGAGATTACCTAGATACGCAGTATTTT
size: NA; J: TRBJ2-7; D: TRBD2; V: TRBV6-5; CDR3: CASSFISGRSYEQYF; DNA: TGTGCCAGCAGCTTTATAAGCGGGAGGTCCTACGAGCAGTACTTC
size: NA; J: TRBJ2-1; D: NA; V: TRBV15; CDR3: CATSTPFSGVYEQFF; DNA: TGTGCCACCAGCACCCCATTTTCGGGAGTTTATGAGCAGTTCTTC
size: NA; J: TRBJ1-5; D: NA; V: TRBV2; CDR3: CASSDTGNQPQHF; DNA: TGTGCCAGCAGTGATACAGGGAATCAGCCCCAGCATTTT
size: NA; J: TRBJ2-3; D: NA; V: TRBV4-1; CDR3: CASSQVGSADTQYF; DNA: TGCGCCAGCAGCCAAGTGGGGTCAGCGGATACGCAGTATTTT
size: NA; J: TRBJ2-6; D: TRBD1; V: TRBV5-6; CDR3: CASSLSAGQGFSGANVLTF; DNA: TGTGCCAGCAGCTTATCCGCGGGACAGGGTTTCTCTGGGGCCAACGTCCTGACTTTC
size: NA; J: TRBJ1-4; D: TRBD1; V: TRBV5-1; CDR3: CASTLTGGMTNEKLFF; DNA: TGCGCCAGCACCCTTACAGGGGGAATGACTAATGAAAAACTGTTTTTT
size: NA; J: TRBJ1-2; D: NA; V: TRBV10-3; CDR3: CAISQAANYGYTF; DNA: TGTGCCATCTCTCAAGCAGCGAACTATGGCTACACCTTC
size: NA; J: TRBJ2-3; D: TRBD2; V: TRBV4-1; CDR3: CASSQVPGTSGRADTQYF; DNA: TGCGCCAGCAGCCAGGTTCCCGGGACTAGCGGGAGGGCAGATACGCAGTATTTT
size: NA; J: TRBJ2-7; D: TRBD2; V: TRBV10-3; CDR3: CAISGLAGGTYEQYF; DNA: TGTGCCATCAGTGGGCTAGCGGGAGGAACCTACGAGCAGTACTTC
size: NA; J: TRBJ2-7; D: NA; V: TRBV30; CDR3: CAWSFRDYEQYF; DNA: TGTGCCTGGAGTTTCAGGGACTACGAGCAGTACTTC
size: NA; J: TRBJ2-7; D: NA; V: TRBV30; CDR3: CAWSVGGGARARYF; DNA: NA
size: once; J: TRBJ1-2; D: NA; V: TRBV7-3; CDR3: CASSPRGPDIGDGYTF; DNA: TGTGCCAGCAGCCCCAGGGGTCCCGACATTGGCGATGGCTACACCTTC
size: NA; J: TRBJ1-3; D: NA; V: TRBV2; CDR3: CASRSGTGLSTIYF; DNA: TGTGCCAGCCGCTCCGGGACCGGGTTAAGCACCATATATTTT
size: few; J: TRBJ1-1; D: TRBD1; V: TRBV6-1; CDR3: CASSSLGTGNTEAFF; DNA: TGTGCCAGCAGCAGCCTAGGGACAGGGAACACTGAAGCTTTCTTT
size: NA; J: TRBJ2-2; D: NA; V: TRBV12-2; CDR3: CASRSLGLAENTGELFF; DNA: TGTGCAAGTCGCTCATTAGGACTAGCGGAGAACACCGGGGAGCTGTTTTTT
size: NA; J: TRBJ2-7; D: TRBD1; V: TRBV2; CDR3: CASSDRDRAQYF; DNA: TGTGCCAGCAGTGATCGGGACAGGGCCCAATATTTC
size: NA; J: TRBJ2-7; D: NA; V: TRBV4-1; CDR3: CASSQVITGSGSYEQYF; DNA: TGCGCCAGCAGCCAAGTCATTACGGGTAGCGGCTCCTACGAGCAGTACTTC
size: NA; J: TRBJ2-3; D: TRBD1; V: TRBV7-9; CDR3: CASSSREGATDTQYF; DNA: TGTGCCAGCAGCTCCCGTGAGGGGGCAACAGATACGCAGTATTTT
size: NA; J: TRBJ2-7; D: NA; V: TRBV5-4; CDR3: CASSLIGERAYF; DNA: TGTGCCAGCAGCTTGATCGGCGAGCGGGCTTACTTC
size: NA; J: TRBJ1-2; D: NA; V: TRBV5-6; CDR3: CASSGGTARGYTF; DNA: TGTGCCAGCAGCGGGGGGACGGCCCGAGGCTACACCTTC
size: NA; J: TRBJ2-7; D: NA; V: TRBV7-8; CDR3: CASSHLTGEQYF; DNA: TGTGCCAGCAGCCATCTGACAGGCGAGCAGTACTTC
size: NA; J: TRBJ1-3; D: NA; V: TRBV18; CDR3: CASSPALTGLSGNTIYF; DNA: TGTGCCAGCTCACCAGCTCTGACAGGCCTCTCTGGAAACACCATATATTTT
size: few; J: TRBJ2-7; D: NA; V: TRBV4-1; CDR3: CASSLRTGGYEQYF; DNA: TGCGCCAGCAGCCTCAGGACAGGAGGGTACGAGCAGTACTTC
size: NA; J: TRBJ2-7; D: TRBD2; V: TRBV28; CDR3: CASTTIGTSGTYEQYF; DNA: TGTGCCAGCACAACGATCGGGACTAGCGGGACCTACGAGCAGTACTTC
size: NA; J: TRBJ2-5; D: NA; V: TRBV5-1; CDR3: CASSLVTQETQYF; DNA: TGCGCCAGCAGCTTGGTCACCCAAGAGACCCAGTACTTC
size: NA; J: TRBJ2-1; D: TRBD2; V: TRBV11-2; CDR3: CASRKPGLAGFNEQFF; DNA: TGTGCCAGCAGAAAGCCGGGACTAGCGGGGTTCAATGAGCAGTTCTTC
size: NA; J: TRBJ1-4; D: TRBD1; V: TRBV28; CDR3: CASSLGGGGGEKLFF; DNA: TGTGCCAGCAGTTTAGGTGGAGGGGGCGGTGAAAAACTGTTTTTT
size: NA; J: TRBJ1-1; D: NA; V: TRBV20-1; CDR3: CSASRNTEAFF; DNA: TGCAGTGCTAGTCGGAACACTGAAGCTTTCTTT
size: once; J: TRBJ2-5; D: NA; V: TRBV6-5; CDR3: CASTREAAETQYF; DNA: TGTGCCAGCACGAGAGAGGCAGCGGAGACCCAGTACTTC
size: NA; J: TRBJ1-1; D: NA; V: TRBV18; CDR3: CASSQGEAKNTEAFF; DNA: TGTGCCAGCTCACAGGGGGAGGCTAAGAACACTGAAGCTTTCTTT
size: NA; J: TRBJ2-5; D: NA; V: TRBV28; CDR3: CASSFGAGGPSQETQYF; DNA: TGTGCCAGCAGTTTCGGGGCTGGGGGACCCTCCCAAGAGACCCAGTACTTC
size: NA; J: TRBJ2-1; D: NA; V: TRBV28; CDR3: CASSLLRERRFF; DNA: TGTGCCAGCAGTTTGCTTCGGGAGCGGCGGTTCTTC
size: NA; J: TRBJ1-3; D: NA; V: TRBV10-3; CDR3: CAISESTQGVGNTIYF; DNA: TGTGCCATCAGTGAGTCGACACAGGGCGTCGGAAACACCATATATTTT
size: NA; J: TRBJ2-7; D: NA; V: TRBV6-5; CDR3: CASTGRSEQYF; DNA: TGTGCCAGCACCGGAAGGAGCGAGCAGTACTTC